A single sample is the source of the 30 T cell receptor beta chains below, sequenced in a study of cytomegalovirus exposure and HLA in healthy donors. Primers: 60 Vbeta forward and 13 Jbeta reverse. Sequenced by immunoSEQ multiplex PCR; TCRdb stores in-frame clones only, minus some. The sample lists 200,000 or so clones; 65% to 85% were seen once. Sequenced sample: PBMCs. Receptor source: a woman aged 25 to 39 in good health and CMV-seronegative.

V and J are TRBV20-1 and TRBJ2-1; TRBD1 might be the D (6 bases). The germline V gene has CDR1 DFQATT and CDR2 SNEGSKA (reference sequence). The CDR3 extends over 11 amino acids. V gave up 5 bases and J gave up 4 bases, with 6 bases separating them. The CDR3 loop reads CSAGQYNEQFF. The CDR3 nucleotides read TGCAGTGCTGGACAGTACAATGAGCAGTTCTTC.

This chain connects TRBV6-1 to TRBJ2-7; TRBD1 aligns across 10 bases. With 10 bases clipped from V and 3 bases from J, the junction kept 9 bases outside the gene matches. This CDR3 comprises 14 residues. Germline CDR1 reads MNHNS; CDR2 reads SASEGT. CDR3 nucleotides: TGTGCCATCGTTGGACAGGGGGGTATCTACGAGCAGTACTTC. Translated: CAIVGQGGIYEQYF.

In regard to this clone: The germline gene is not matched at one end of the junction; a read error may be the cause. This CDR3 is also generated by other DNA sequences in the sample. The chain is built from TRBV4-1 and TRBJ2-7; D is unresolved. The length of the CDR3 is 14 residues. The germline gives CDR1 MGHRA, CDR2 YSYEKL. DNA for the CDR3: TGCGCCAGCAGTCAAGATGAGGCGTCCTACGAGCAGTACTTC. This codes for CASSQDEASYEQYF.

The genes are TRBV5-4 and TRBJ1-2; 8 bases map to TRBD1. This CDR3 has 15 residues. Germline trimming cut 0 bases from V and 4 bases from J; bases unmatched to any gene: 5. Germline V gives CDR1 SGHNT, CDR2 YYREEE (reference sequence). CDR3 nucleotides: TGTGCCAGCAGCTTGGGGACAGGGATAACCTATGGCTACACCTTC. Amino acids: CASSLGTGITYGYTF. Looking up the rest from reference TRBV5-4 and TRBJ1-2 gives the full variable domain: ETGVTQSPTHLIKTRGQQVTLRCSSQSGHNTVSWYQQALGQGPQFIFQYYREEENGRGNFPPRFSGLQFPNYSSELNVNALELDDSALYLCASSLGTGITYGYTFGSGTRLTVV.

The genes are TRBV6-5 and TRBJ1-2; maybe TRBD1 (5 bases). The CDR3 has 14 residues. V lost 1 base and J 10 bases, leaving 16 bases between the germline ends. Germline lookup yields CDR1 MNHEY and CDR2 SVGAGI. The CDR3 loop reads CASSYWQGARAYTF. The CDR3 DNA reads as TGTGCCAGCAGTTACTGGCAGGGCGCTAGGGCCTACACCTTC.

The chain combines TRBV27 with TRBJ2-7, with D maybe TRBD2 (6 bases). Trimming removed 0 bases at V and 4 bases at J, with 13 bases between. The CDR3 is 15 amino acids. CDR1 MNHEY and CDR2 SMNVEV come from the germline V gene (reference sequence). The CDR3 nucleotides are TGTGCCAGCAGTTTATCTCTTCGGGGGTTTTACGAGCAGTACTTC. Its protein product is CASSLSLRGFYEQYF.

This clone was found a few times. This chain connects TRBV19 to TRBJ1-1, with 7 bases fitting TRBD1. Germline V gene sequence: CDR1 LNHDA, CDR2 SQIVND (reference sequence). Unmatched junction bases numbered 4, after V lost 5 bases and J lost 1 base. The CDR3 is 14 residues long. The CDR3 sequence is CASSPGTANTEAFF. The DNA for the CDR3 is TGTGCCAGTAGTCCCGGGACAGCGAACACTGAAGCTTTCTTT. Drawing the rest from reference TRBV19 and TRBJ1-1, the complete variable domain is DGGITQSPKYLFRKEGQNVTLSCEQNLNHDAMYWYRQDPGQGLRLIYYSQIVNDFQKGDIAEGYSVSREKKESFPLTVTSAQKNPTAFYLCASSPGTANTEAFFGQGTRLTVV.

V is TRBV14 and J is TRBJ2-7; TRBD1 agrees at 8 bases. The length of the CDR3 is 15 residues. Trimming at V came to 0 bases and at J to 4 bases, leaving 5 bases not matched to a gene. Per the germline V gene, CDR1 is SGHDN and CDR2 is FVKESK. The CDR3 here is CASSQEVRGPYEQYF. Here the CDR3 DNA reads TGTGCCAGCAGCCAAGAGGTCAGGGGGCCGTACGAGCAGTACTTC.

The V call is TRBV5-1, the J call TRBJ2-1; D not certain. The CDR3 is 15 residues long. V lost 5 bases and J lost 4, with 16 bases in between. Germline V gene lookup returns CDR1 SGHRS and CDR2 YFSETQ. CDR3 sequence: CASSRSGGTYNEQFF. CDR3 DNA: TGCGCCAGCAGTCGAAGTGGCGGCACGTACAATGAGCAGTTCTTC. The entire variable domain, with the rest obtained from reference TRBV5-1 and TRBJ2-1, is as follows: KAGVTQTPRYLIKTRGQQVTLSCSPISGHRSVSWYQQTPGQGLQFLFEYFSETQRNKGNFPGRFSGRQFSNSRSEMNVSTLELGDSALYLCASSRSGGTYNEQFFGPGTRLTVL.

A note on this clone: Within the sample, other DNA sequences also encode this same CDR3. This chain's CDR3 is CASSSQGAGNEQFF. CDR3 sequence (DNA): TGCGCCAGCAGCTCCCAGGGGGCCGGGAATGAGCAGTTCTTC. This sequence joins TRBV5-1 and TRBJ2-1, with TRBD1 matching over 8 bases. After removal of 3 bases from V and 7 bases from J, the junction contained 6 bases not matched to a gene. The germline CDR1 and CDR2 sequences are SGHRS and YFSETQ. The CDR3 spans 14 residues.

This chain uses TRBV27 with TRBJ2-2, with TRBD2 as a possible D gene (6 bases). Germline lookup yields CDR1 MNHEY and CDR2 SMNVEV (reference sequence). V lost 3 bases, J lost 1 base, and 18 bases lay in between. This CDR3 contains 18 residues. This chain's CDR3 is CASSFQSSSGMNTGELFF. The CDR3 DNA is TGTGCCAGCAGTTTCCAATCCAGTAGCGGAATGAACACCGGGGAGCTGTTTTTT.

The CDR3 coding sequence is TGTGCCAGCAGCCCCCCTGGCAGGGGATTGTACGAGCAGTACTTC. It yields the protein CASSPPGRGLYEQYF. V gene TRBV13 combines with J gene TRBJ2-7, with TRBD1 as a possible D gene (6 bases). CDR3 length: 15 residues. V lost 5 bases to trimming and J lost 4 bases, with 18 bases between them. Germline V gives CDR1 PRHDT, CDR2 FYEKMQ (reference sequence).

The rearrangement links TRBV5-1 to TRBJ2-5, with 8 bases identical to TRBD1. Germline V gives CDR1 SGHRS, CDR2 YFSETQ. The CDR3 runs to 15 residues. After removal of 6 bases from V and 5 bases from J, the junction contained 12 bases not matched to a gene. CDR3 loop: CASINSGTGLETQYF. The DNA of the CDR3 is TGCGCCAGCATAAACTCCGGGACAGGTTTGGAGACCCAGTACTTC.

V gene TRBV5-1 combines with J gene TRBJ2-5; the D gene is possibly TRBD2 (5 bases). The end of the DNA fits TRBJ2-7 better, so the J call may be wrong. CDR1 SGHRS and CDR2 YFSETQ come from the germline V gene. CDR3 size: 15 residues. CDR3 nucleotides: TGCGCCAGCAGCTTGTCCGGCCGAGGGCCCTACGAGCAGTACTTC. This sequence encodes CASSLSGRGPYEQYF.

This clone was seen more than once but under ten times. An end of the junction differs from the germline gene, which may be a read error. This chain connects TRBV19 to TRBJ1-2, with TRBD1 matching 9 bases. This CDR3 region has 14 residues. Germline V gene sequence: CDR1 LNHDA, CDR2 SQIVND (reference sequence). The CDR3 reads CASSPTGGFGGYPF. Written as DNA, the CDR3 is TGTGCCAGTAGTCCGACAGGGGGTTTTGGTGGCTACCCCTTC.

In DNA form, the CDR3 reads TGCGCCAGCAACCCCCGCGGGCCACAAGAGACCCAGTACTTC. It codes for CASNPRGPQETQYF. The gene calls are TRBV5-1 and TRBJ2-5, with a weak D call TRBD2 (5 bases). The CDR3 extends over 14 amino acids. CDR1 is SGHRS, CDR2 YFSETQ, per germline. V lost 6 bases and J 2 bases, leaving 14 bases between the germline ends.

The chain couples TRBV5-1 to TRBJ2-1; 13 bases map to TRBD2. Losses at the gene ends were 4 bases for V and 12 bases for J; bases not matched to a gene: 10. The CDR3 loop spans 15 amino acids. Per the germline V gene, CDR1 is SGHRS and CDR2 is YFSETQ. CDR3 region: CASSIGLAGVVSQFF. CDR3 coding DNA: TGCGCCAGCAGCATTGGACTAGCGGGAGTAGTCTCGCAGTTCTTC.

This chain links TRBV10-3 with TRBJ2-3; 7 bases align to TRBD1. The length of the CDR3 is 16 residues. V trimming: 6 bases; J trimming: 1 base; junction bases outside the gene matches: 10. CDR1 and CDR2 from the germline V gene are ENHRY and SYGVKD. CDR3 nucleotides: TGTGCCATCAGATCCGGGACAGCGAACCGCACAGATACGCAGTATTTT. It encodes CAIRSGTANRTDTQYF.

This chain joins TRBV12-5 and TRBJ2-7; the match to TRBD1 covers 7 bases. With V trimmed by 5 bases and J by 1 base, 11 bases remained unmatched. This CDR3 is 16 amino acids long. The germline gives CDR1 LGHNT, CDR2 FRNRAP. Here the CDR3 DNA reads TGTGCTAGTGGTCCTCCCCGGACAGGAAGATCCTACGAGCAGTACTTC. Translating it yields CASGPPRTGRSYEQYF.

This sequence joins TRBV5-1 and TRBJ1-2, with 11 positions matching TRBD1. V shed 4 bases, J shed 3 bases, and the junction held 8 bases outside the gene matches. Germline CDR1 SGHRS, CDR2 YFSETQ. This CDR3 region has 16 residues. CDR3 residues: CASSTGTGGMDYGYTF. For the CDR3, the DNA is TGCGCCAGCAGCACCGGGACAGGGGGAATGGACTATGGCTACACCTTC.

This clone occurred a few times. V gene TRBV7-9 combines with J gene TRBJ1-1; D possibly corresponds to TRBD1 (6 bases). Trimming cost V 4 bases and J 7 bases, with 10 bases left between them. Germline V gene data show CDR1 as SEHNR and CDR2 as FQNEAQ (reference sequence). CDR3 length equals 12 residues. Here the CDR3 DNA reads TGTGCCAGCAGCTCTGGACAGATTGAAGCTTTCTTT. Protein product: CASSSGQIEAFF. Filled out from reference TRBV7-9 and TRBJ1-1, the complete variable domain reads DTGVSQNPRHKITKRGQNVTFRCDPISEHNRLYWYRQTLGQGPEFLTYFQNEAQLEKSRLLSDRFSAERPKGSFSTLEIQRTEQGDSAMYLCASSSGQIEAFFGQGTRLTVV.

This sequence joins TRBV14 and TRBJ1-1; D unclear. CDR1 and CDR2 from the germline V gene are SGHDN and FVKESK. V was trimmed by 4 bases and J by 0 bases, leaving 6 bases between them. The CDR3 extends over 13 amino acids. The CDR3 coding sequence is TGTGCCAGCAGCCCTTCTATGAACACTGAAGCTTTCTTT. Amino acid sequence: CASSPSMNTEAFF.

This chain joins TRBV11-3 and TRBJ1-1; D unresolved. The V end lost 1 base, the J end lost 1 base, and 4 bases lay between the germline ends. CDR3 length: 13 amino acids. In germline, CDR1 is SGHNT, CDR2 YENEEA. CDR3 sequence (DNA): TGTGCCAGCAGCTTAGCGGGGAACACTGAAGCTTTCTTT. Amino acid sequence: CASSLAGNTEAFF.

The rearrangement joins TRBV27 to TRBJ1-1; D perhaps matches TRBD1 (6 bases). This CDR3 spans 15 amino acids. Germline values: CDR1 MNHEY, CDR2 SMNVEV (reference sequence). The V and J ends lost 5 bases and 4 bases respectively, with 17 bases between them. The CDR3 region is CASSPGGGESTEAFF. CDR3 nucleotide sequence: TGTGCCAGCAGTCCCGGAGGGGGGGAGAGCACTGAAGCTTTCTTT.

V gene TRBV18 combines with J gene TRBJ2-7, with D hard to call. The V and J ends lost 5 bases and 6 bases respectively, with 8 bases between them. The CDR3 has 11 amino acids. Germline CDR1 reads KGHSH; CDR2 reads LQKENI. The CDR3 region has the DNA TGTGCCAGCTCATCGACACCCGAGCAGTACTTC. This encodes CASSSTPEQYF.

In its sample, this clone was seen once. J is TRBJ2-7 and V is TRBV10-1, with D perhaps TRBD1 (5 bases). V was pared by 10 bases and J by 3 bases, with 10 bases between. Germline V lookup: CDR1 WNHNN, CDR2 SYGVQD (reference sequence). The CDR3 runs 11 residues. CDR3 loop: CATSDNYEQYF. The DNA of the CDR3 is TGCGCCACCTCGGACAACTACGAGCAGTACTTC.

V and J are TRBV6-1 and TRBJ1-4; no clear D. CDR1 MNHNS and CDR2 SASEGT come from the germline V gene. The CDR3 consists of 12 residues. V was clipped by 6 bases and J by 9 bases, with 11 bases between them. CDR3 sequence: CASRSYHQKLFF. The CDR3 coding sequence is TGTGCCAGCAGGAGCTACCACCAAAAACTGTTTTTT.

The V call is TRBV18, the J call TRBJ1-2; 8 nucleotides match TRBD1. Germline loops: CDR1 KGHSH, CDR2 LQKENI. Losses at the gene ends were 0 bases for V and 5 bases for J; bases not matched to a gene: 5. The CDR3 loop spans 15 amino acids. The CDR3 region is CASSPPLTGAYGYTF. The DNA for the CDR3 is TGTGCCAGCTCACCACCTTTGACAGGGGCGTATGGCTACACCTTC. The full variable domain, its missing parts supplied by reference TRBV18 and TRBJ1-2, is NAGVMQNPRHLVRRRGQEARLRCSPMKGHSHVYWYRQLPEEGLKFMVYLQKENIIDESGMPKERFSAEFPKEGPSILRIQQVVRGDSAAYFCASSPPLTGAYGYTFGSGTRLTVV.

The CDR3 here is CASTKDSRFPYEQYF. The CDR3 nucleotides read TGTGCCAGCACAAAGGACAGTCGCTTCCCCTACGAGCAGTACTTC. The rearrangement joins TRBV6-5 to TRBJ2-7, with a weak D call TRBD1 (6 bases). Germline CDR1 and CDR2: MNHEY and SVGAGI. The CDR3 has 15 amino acids. V lost 7 bases and J lost 2, with 18 bases in between.

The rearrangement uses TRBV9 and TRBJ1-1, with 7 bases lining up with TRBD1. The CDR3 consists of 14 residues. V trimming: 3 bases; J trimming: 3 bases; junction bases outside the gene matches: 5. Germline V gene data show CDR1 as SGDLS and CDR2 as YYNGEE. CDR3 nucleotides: TGTGCCAGCAGCGGAGGGGGCGCGGACACTGAAGCTTTCTTT. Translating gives CASSGGGADTEAFF.